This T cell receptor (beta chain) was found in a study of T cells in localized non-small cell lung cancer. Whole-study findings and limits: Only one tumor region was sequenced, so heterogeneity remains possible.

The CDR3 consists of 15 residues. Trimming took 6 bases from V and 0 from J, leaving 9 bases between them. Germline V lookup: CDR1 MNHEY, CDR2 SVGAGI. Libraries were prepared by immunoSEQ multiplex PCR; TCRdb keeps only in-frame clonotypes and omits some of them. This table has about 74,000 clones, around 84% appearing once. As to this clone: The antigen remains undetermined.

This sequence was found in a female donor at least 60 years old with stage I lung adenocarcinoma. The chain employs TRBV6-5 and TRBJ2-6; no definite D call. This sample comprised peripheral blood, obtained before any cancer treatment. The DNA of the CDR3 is TGTGCCAGCAGCCCTATGAGCTCTGGGGCCAACGTCCTGACTTTC. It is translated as CASSPMSSGANVLTF.